This is a list of T cell receptor beta chains from one sample in a study of blood T cells in healthy people across ages. A single record per CDR3 protein comes from TCRdb applying MiXCR to the 5' RACE reads. Among 780,000 or so distinct CDR3 sequences listed, 56% were seen once. The sequencing input was blood. These receptors were taken from a man aged 35 to 55 in good health. Each CDR3 is given with its conserved first and last residue. A D gene is named only where the DNA matches it firmly. Size is omitted from some rows. Given values are once, few, many or a class for expanded clones.

d_gene: TRBD1
abundance: -
j_gene: TRBJ1-3
v_gene: TRBV29-1
CDR3aa: CSVVVGRGPGNTIYF
CDR3nt: TGCAGCGTTGTGGTGGGTAGGGGGCCTGGAAACACCATATATTTT

d_gene: TRBD2
abundance: -
j_gene: TRBJ2-7
v_gene: TRBV7-2
CDR3aa: CASSLGLAGGGYEQYF
CDR3nt: TGTGCCAGCAGCTTAGGTTTAGCGGGAGGTGGCTACGAGCAGTACTTC

d_gene: -
abundance: -
j_gene: TRBJ2-2
v_gene: TRBV2
CDR3aa: CASSEAVPRELFF
CDR3nt: TGTGCCAGCAGTGAAGCAGTGCCCCGGGAGCTGTTTTTT

d_gene: TRBD1
abundance: -
j_gene: TRBJ1-2
v_gene: TRBV6-6
CDR3aa: CASSHRQGDGGYTF
CDR3nt: TGTGCCAGCAGTCATAGACAGGGTGACGGCGGCTACACCTTC

d_gene: -
abundance: -
j_gene: TRBJ1-2
v_gene: TRBV7-2
CDR3aa: CASSLAYNNYGYTF
CDR3nt: TGTGCCAGCAGCTTGGCCTACAATAACTATGGCTACACCTTC

d_gene: -
abundance: -
j_gene: TRBJ2-5
v_gene: TRBV20-1
CDR3aa: CSARGVWPSQETQYF
CDR3nt: TGCAGTGCTAGAGGGGTCTGGCCCTCACAAGAGACCCAGTACTTC

d_gene: -
abundance: few
j_gene: TRBJ2-3
v_gene: TRBV25-1
CDR3aa: CASSEPGRLDTQYF
CDR3nt: TGTGCCAGCAGTGAACCCGGAAGGCTGGATACGCAGTATTTT

d_gene: -
abundance: -
j_gene: TRBJ2-1
v_gene: TRBV10-3
CDR3aa: CAISESGYNEQFF
CDR3nt: TGTGCCATCAGTGAGTCGGGGTACAATGAGCAGTTCTTC

d_gene: TRBD2
abundance: -
j_gene: TRBJ2-3
v_gene: TRBV20-1
CDR3aa: CSARDRLAGGPDTQYF
CDR3nt: TGCAGTGCTAGAGATAGACTAGCGGGAGGCCCAGATACGCAGTATTTT

d_gene: -
abundance: -
j_gene: TRBJ2-3
v_gene: TRBV10-3
CDR3aa: CAISGLAGSEDTQYF
CDR3nt: TGTGCCATCAGTGGCTTGGCGGGTAGTGAAGATACGCAGTATTTT

d_gene: TRBD2
abundance: few
j_gene: TRBJ2-7
v_gene: TRBV4-2
CDR3aa: CASSQRTSGGNEQYF
CDR3nt: TGTGCCAGCAGCCAGAGGACTAGCGGGGGTAACGAGCAGTACTTC

d_gene: TRBD1
abundance: -
j_gene: TRBJ2-5
v_gene: TRBV10-3
CDR3aa: CAISVGTGEETQYF
CDR3nt: TGTGCCATCAGCGTAGGGACAGGGGAAGAGACCCAGTACTTC

d_gene: -
abundance: few
j_gene: TRBJ1-6
v_gene: TRBV5-1
CDR3aa: CASSFGTERNSPLHF
CDR3nt: TGCGCCAGCAGCTTCGGGACGGAAAGAAATTCACCCCTCCACTTT

d_gene: -
abundance: -
j_gene: TRBJ2-7
v_gene: TRBV29-1
CDR3aa: CSAGDGAYEQYF
CDR3nt: TGCAGCGCCGGGGACGGAGCCTACGAGCAGTACTTC

d_gene: -
abundance: -
j_gene: TRBJ1-5
v_gene: TRBV6-1
CDR3aa: CASSEILQGNQPRHF
CDR3nt: TGTGCCAGCAGTGAAATCTTGCAGGGCAATCAGCCCCGGCATTTT

d_gene: -
abundance: few
j_gene: TRBJ2-3
v_gene: TRBV29-1
CDR3aa: CSAKSSTESTDTQYF
CDR3nt: TGCAGCGCAAAGAGCTCGACTGAGAGCACAGATACGCAGTATTTT

d_gene: TRBD1
abundance: -
j_gene: TRBJ2-7
v_gene: TRBV28
CDR3aa: CASSFVLGTAISSYEQYF
CDR3nt: TGTGCCAGCAGTTTTGTGCTTGGGACAGCGATAAGCTCCTACGAGCAGTACTTC

d_gene: -
abundance: few
j_gene: TRBJ2-6
v_gene: TRBV7-2
CDR3aa: CASSLGFGSSGANVLTF
CDR3nt: TGTGCCAGCAGCTTAGGGTTTGGCAGCTCTGGGGCCAACGTCCTGACTTTC

d_gene: -
abundance: -
j_gene: TRBJ2-5
v_gene: TRBV27
CDR3aa: CASSLGRLKTQYF
CDR3nt: TGTGCCAGCAGTTTAGGGAGGTTGAAGACCCAGTACTTC